The 27 T cell receptor beta chains listed next were all sequenced from one sample in a study of blood T cell repertoires in COVID-19. Assay: immunoSEQ multiplex PCR; the TCRdb copy retains only in-frame clones and omits some. The data contain approximately 90,000 clones, 84% of them singletons. Material: peripheral blood. The receptor set was obtained from a man aged 55 to 70 with acute or convalescent COVID-19.

The chain joins TRBV18 to TRBJ2-5, with 9 nucleotides matching TRBD1. Germline V lookup: CDR1 KGHSH, CDR2 LQKENI. The ends lost 6 bases at V and 4 bases at J; junction bases unmatched: 6. There are 14 residues in the CDR3. CDR3 DNA sequence: TGTGCCAGCTCCCGGGGACAGGGACCAGAGACCCAGTACTTC. Translating gives CASSRGQGPETQYF.

The chain recombines TRBV18 with TRBJ2-2; 8 nucleotides match TRBD1. Germline CDR1 and CDR2: KGHSH and LQKENI. V was pared by 3 bases and J by 7 bases, with 4 bases of the junction left unmatched. The CDR3 totals 14 residues. For the CDR3, the DNA is TGTGCCAGCTCACCGACAGGGGCCGGCGGGGAGCTGTTTTTT. Translation gives CASSPTGAGGELFF.

This chain joins TRBV12-3 or TRBV12-4 and TRBJ1-3, with D uncertain. Between the trimmed V and J ends, which lost 8 bases and 15 bases, there was a span of 17 bases. This CDR3 is 11 amino acids long. CDR3 region: CASEVGSESYF. In nucleotides, the CDR3 is TGTGCCAGCGAGGTTGGGTCGGAGTCATATTTT.

This clone was counted only a few times. CDR3 protein: CASRAWGRRSTTDTQYF. CDR3 bases: TGTGCCAGCAGGGCCTGGGGCCGCCGATCAACAACAGATACGCAGTATTTT. The chain combines TRBV5-4 with TRBJ2-3, with D tentatively TRBD1 (5 bases). Germline V gene data show CDR1 as SGHNT and CDR2 as YYREEE (reference sequence). V dropped 5 bases and J dropped 3 bases, with 22 bases sitting between them. This CDR3 spans 17 amino acids.

The chain carries TRBV10-3 and TRBJ2-7; TRBD1 agrees at 9 bases. The V and J ends lost 4 bases and 5 bases, in that order; junction bases with no gene match: 9. CDR3 size: 15 residues. CDR1 and CDR2 from the germline V gene are ENHRY and SYGVKD. This CDR3 is CAISAGQGPRDEQYF. DNA for the CDR3: TGTGCCATCAGTGCGGGACAGGGTCCCAGGGACGAGCAGTACTTC.

CDR3 nucleotide sequence: TGTGCCAGCAGCTTAGAAGTGTCAGGGGATGGCTACACCTTC. The encoded protein is CASSLEVSGDGYTF. This chain uses TRBV7-6 with TRBJ1-2, with D maybe TRBD1 (6 bases). Trimming removed 1 base at V and 6 bases at J, with 12 bases between. Germline V gene data show CDR1 as SGHVS and CDR2 as FNYEAQ. This CDR3 contains 14 residues.

The chain is built from TRBV6-1 and TRBJ2-1, with 12 bases aligning to TRBD2. Germline values: CDR1 MNHNS, CDR2 SASEGT. V dropped 2 bases and J dropped 8; count of bases not matched to a gene: 10. The CDR3 is made up of 17 amino acids. This CDR3 is CASSEKVLAGGPYEQFF. The CDR3 bases are TGTGCCAGCAGTGAAAAGGTCCTAGCGGGGGGGCCTTATGAGCAGTTCTTC.

The chain links TRBV5-8 to TRBJ2-2, with 9 positions matching TRBD2. CDR3 length equals 15 residues. V gave up 0 bases and J gave up 4 bases; unmatched junction bases: 1. CDR1 is SGHTS, CDR2 YDEGEE, per germline. The CDR3 reads CASSLGLAVTGELFF. CDR3 DNA: TGTGCCAGCAGCTTGGGACTAGCGGTCACCGGGGAGCTGTTTTTT.

This chain connects TRBV6-6 to TRBJ2-3, with TRBD1 identical over 9 bases. Germline trimming cut 6 bases from V and 0 bases from J; bases unmatched to any gene: 19. Germline V lookup: CDR1 MNHNY, CDR2 SVGAGI (reference sequence). The CDR3 contains 20 residues. The CDR3 DNA follows: TGTGCCAGCAGCGACAGAGGGGGACAGGGAGGGCCCGCTAGCACAGATACGCAGTATTTT. It is translated as CASSDRGGQGGPASTDTQYF.

The genes are TRBV3-1 (or the pseudogene TRBV3-2) and TRBJ1-1; no reliable D call. Germline V gene lookup returns CDR1 LGHDT and CDR2 YNNKEL (reference sequence). The CDR3 totals 12 residues. V was cut by 4 bases and J by 1 base, with 4 bases left in between. CDR3 amino acids: CASSPSNTEAFF. In DNA, the CDR3 is TGTGCCAGCAGCCCTTCGAACACTGAAGCTTTCTTT.

This clone was detected once. This rearrangement joins TRBV6-2 or TRBV6-3 to TRBJ1-2, with no clear D. Between the trimmed V and J ends, which lost 4 bases and 4 bases, there was a span of 22 bases. The CDR3 contains 17 residues. CDR1 is MNHEY and CDR2 is SVGEGT in the germline V gene. This chain's CDR3 is CASSSRLTATAGYGYTF. The CDR3 nucleotides are TGTGCCAGCAGTTCCCGTCTGACGGCCACAGCGGGCTATGGCTACACCTTC.

This clone was detected a few times. J is TRBJ2-4 and V is TRBV2, with TRBD1 matching 7 bases. The CDR3 covers 13 residues. V dropped 10 bases and J dropped 2; count of bases not matched to a gene: 5. Germline CDR1 reads SNHLY; CDR2 reads FYNNEI. CDR3 protein: CATSDRTKNIQYF. The CDR3 DNA reads as TGTGCCACTTCGGACAGGACCAAAAACATTCAGTACTTC.

The chain uses TRBV15 and TRBJ2-1, with TRBD2 matching 7 bases. CDR1 and CDR2 from the germline V gene are LNHNV and YYDKDF (reference sequence). CDR3 size: 18 residues. Unmatched junction bases numbered 13, after V lost 0 bases and J lost 5 bases. This chain's CDR3 is CATSRDWVRAGPDNEQFF. The CDR3 DNA follows: TGTGCCACCAGCAGAGATTGGGTTAGAGCGGGGCCGGACAATGAGCAGTTCTTC.

This chain links TRBV10-3 with TRBJ1-1, with 7 bases lining up with TRBD1. This CDR3 region has 17 residues. Germline CDR1 ENHRY, CDR2 SYGVKD. J was trimmed by 1 base and V by 3 bases; bases with no gene match: 11. CDR3 in DNA: TGTGCCATCAGTGACTTAAGACAGGGAATCGGGAACACTGAAGCTTTCTTT. Its translation: CAISDLRQGIGNTEAFF.

This clone was detected only a few times. This chain uses TRBV10-3 with TRBJ1-4; maybe TRBD1 (5 bases). Per germline, CDR1 ENHRY and CDR2 SYGVKD. The CDR3 runs 15 residues. V was clipped by 8 bases and J by 2 bases, with 15 bases between them. The CDR3 DNA is TGTGCCATCGCGAAAACAGGTGCGACTAATGAAAAACTGTTTTTT. Translated: CAIAKTGATNEKLFF.

The chain employs TRBV4-3 and TRBJ2-1; TRBD1 is a possible D gene (6 bases). Trimming stripped 2 bases from V and 4 bases from J, with 12 bases between. The CDR3 runs 15 residues. Germline V gene lookup returns CDR1 LGHNA and CDR2 YSLEER. CDR3 DNA sequence: TGCGCCAGCAGCCAACCCAGGGGTGGGTACAATGAGCAGTTCTTC. Its translation: CASSQPRGGYNEQFF.

CDR3 region: CASNPSVLGLGQFF. CDR3 DNA sequence: TGTGCCAGCAACCCCTCTGTACTGGGACTAGGGCAGTTCTTC. J is TRBJ2-1 and V is TRBV2, with 8 bases lining up with TRBD2. The CDR3 is 14 residues long. CDR1 SNHLY and CDR2 FYNNEI come from the germline V gene. V lost 7 bases, J lost 12 bases, and 14 bases stayed unmatched.

The CDR3 reads CSVGTSSGDEQFF. The CDR3, as DNA: TGCAGCGTTGGGACTAGTAGTGGGGATGAGCAGTTCTTC. The V call is TRBV29-1, the J call TRBJ2-1; 7 nucleotides line up with TRBD2. Trimming took 4 bases from V and 8 from J; bases not matched to a gene: 8. This CDR3 has 13 residues. Germline V lookup: CDR1 SQVTM, CDR2 ANQGSEA.

The rearrangement uses TRBV5-5 and TRBJ1-5; weak D call: TRBD1 (6 bases). Trimming pared 2 bases from V and 1 base from J, leaving 13 bases between. The germline V gene has CDR1 SGHKS and CDR2 YYEKEE (reference sequence). This CDR3 has 16 residues. The CDR3 DNA is TGTGCCAGCAGCTTTCTGGGGGCTGGAAGCAATCAGCCCCAGCATTTT. This codes for CASSFLGAGSNQPQHF.

The chain couples TRBV2 to TRBJ2-7; 11 bases map to TRBD1. V shed 5 bases, J shed 1 base, and the junction held 4 bases outside the gene matches. There are 15 residues in the CDR3. Germline CDR1 and CDR2: SNHLY and FYNNEI. The CDR3 loop is CASSIGTGGSYEQYV. The CDR3 region has the DNA TGTGCCAGCAGTATAGGGACAGGGGGATCCTACGAGCAGTACGTC.

The genes are TRBV6-1 and TRBJ1-2, with 9 positions matching TRBD1. J was trimmed by 2 bases and V by 2 bases; bases with no gene match: 6. The germline V gene has CDR1 MNHNS and CDR2 SASEGT. The CDR3 is 16 residues long. The CDR3, as DNA: TGTGCCAGCAGTGAATATGGGGACAGGGAGAACTATGGCTACACCTTC. Its translation is CASSEYGDRENYGYTF.

J is TRBJ1-1 and V is TRBV6-5, with D uncertain. The CDR3 consists of 13 residues. V gave up 2 bases and J gave up 4 bases, with 8 bases separating them. Per germline, CDR1 MNHEY and CDR2 SVGAGI. CDR3 amino acids: CASSYRYGTEAFF. Here the CDR3 DNA reads TGTGCCAGCAGTTACCGTTACGGCACTGAAGCTTTCTTT.

The rearrangement uses TRBV9 and TRBJ2-1, with 8 nucleotides matching TRBD2. The CDR3 has 15 residues. Unmatched junction bases numbered 1, after V lost 2 bases and J lost 0 bases. Germline V CDR1 and CDR2: SGDLS, YYNGEE. This CDR3 is CASSVGTSSYNEQFF. As DNA, the CDR3 is TGTGCCAGCAGCGTTGGGACTAGCTCCTACAATGAGCAGTTCTTC.

The chain employs TRBV7-9 and TRBJ1-4, with 7 bases aligning to TRBD1. The CDR3 consists of 17 residues. V lost 5 bases to trimming and J lost 0 bases; unmatched junction nucleotides: 9. CDR1 is SEHNR and CDR2 is FQNEAQ in the germline V gene (reference sequence). The CDR3 nucleotides are TGTGCCAGCAGCCTCGGGACAGCCCTTGCAACTAATGAAAAACTGTTTTTT. This translates into CASSLGTALATNEKLFF. The full variable domain, rest sourced from reference TRBV7-9 and TRBJ1-4, is DTGVSQNPRHKITKRGQNVTFRCDPISEHNRLYWYRQTLGQGPEFLTYFQNEAQLEKSRLLSDRFSAERPKGSFSTLEIQRTEQGDSAMYLCASSLGTALATNEKLFFGSGTQLSVL.

The genes are TRBV19 and TRBJ2-1; weak D call: TRBD2 (6 bases). Deletions cut 1 base from V and 6 bases from J, with 19 bases between. The germline V gene has CDR1 LNHDA and CDR2 SQIVND (reference sequence). This CDR3 contains 17 residues. For the CDR3, the DNA is TGTGCCAGTAGTATAGCCTCCGGGACTCGAGTATCCAATGAGCAGTTCTTC. It codes for CASSIASGTRVSNEQFF.

V gene TRBV2 combines with J gene TRBJ2-1; D is undetermined. The length of the CDR3 is 13 residues. The V and J ends lost 3 bases and 4 bases respectively, with 7 bases between them. From germline, CDR1 is SNHLY and CDR2 FYNNEI. The CDR3 nucleotides read TGTGCCAGCAGTGAGGGCAGTTACAATGAGCAGTTCTTC. This codes for CASSEGSYNEQFF. Full variable domain (remainder filled in from reference TRBV2 and TRBJ2-1): EPEVTQTPSHQVTQMGQEVILRCVPISNHLYFYWYRQILGQKVEFLVSFYNNEISEKSEIFDDQFSVERPDGSNFTLKIRSTKLEDSAMYFCASSEGSYNEQFFGPGTRLTVL.

The rearrangement uses TRBV6-1 and TRBJ1-1, with a possible D match to TRBD1 (6 bases). The germline CDR1 and CDR2 sequences are MNHNS and SASEGT. V was cut by 1 base and J by 5 bases, with 17 bases left in between. The CDR3 covers 16 residues. The CDR3 coding sequence is TGTGCCAGCAGTGAAGTGGAGCAGGGAAGGGGGACTGAAGCTTTCTTT. It specifies CASSEVEQGRGTEAFF.